This T cell receptor beta chain originates from a study of blood T cell repertoires in COVID-19. Germline V CDR1 and CDR2: LGHDT, YNNKEL (reference sequence). V dropped 1 base and J dropped 2 bases, with 12 bases sitting between them. The CDR3 is 16 residues long. Sequenced by immunoSEQ multiplex PCR; TCRdb stores in-frame clones only, minus some. In the table there are around 270,000 clones, 80% to 90% of which are singletons. Sequenced: peripheral blood. The receptor was isolated from a man aged 40-55 years with acute or convalescent COVID-19. The genes are TRBV3-1 (or the pseudogene TRBV3-2) and TRBJ2-1; perhaps TRBD1 as D (5 bases). CDR3 bases: TGTGCCAGCAGCCAAGGAACCAGGGTCCCCTACAATGAGCAGTTCTTC. It translates to CASSQGTRVPYNEQFF.